Listed below are T cell receptor beta chains from one sample, sequenced in a study of molecular identifiers for immune sequencing clone quantification. Using its own MiXCR run on the PCR reads, TCRdb lists one record per CDR3 protein. The sample yields around 480,000 distinct CDR3 sequences, over 20% seen once. Sequencing used naive CD8+ T cells from blood, with Jurkat cell RNA spiked in. These receptors were taken from a human donor in good health. Some libraries in this study had Jurkat cell RNA spiked in. The CDR3 runs from the conserved cysteine through the conserved F or W. The D gene is left open where the match is weak. Where a row states a size, it is once, few, many or the class of an expanded clone; other rows omit it.

CASSRSGQDWNTEAFF,TGTGCCAGCAGCCGCTCTGGACAGGATTGGAACACTGAAGCTTTCTTT,TRBD1,TRBJ1-1,many,TRBV7-9
CASSHRDRVDEQYF,TGTGCCAGCAGCCACCGGGACAGGGTCGACGAGCAGTACTTC,TRBD1,TRBJ2-7,NA,TRBV7-9
CASSLGRTENYGYTF,TGTGCCAGCAGCTTGGGGAGGACAGAGAACTATGGCTACACCTTC,NA,TRBJ1-2,few,TRBV5-6
CASSQDRGGGPAELLPYEQYF,TGTGCCAGCAGCCAAGATCGCGGAGGAGGTCCGGCGGAACTGCTCCCTTACGAGCAGTACTTC,NA,TRBJ2-7,NA,TRBV3-2
CASSPQGMNTEAFF,TGCGCCAGCAGCCCCCAGGGAATGAACACTGAAGCTTTCTTT,NA,TRBJ1-1,many,TRBV4-1
CASSSEANTEAFF,TGTGCCAGCAGCTCGGAAGCGAACACTGAAGCTTTCTTT,NA,TRBJ1-1,NA,TRBV7-9
CASSFRDRFSGELFF,TGTGCCAGCAGTTTTCGGGACAGGTTTTCCGGGGAGCTGTTTTTT,TRBD1,TRBJ2-2,few,TRBV7-9
CSARDPDTGELFF,TGCAGTGCTAGAGATCCCGATACCGGGGAGCTGTTTTTT,NA,TRBJ2-2,few,TRBV20-1
CASSLGERGYNEQFF,TGTGCCAGCAGCTTGGGCGAGCGGGGGTACAATGAGCAGTTCTTC,TRBD2,TRBJ2-1,many,TRBV5-6
CASSLPAGGSDTGELFF,TGTGCCAGCAGTCTTCCAGCGGGAGGGAGCGACACCGGGGAGCTGTTTTTT,TRBD2,TRBJ2-2,NA,TRBV28
CAFRELPIMAKNIQYF,TGTGCCTTTAGGGAACTTCCTATTATGGCCAAAAACATTCAGTACTTC,NA,TRBJ2-4,many,TRBV30
CASSYSTGTAYEQYF,TGTGCCAGCAGTTACTCGACAGGAACGGCCTACGAGCAGTACTTC,NA,TRBJ2-7,NA,TRBV6-5
CATSAYASSMGTDTQYF,TGTGCCACCAGCGCCTATGCATCTAGCATGGGGACAGATACGCAGTATTTT,NA,TRBJ2-3,many,TRBV15
CSVPDRGRIGYTF,TGCAGCGTTCCGGACAGGGGGAGAATTGGCTACACCTTC,TRBD1,TRBJ1-2,many,TRBV29-1
CASGIQAGGGRDTQYF,TGTGCCAGCGGTATCCAGGCGGGGGGTGGAAGAGATACGCAGTATTTT,TRBD2,TRBJ2-3,many,TRBV27
CASSPFNSGPPNTEAFF,TGTGCCAGCAGTCCATTCAACTCGGGACCTCCGAACACTGAAGCTTTCTTT,NA,TRBJ1-1,NA,TRBV6-2/TRBV6-3
CASSLVASNKETQYF,TGTGCCAGCAGCTTAGTAGCCAGTAACAAAGAGACCCAGTACTTC,NA,TRBJ2-5,many,TRBV7-9
CASSWGQLTGELFF,TGTGCCAGCAGTTGGGGACAGTTGACCGGGGAGCTGTTTTTT,TRBD1,TRBJ2-2,few,TRBV6-5
CASSEVGTGSTEAFF,TGTGCCAGTAGTGAAGTTGGGACAGGGTCCACTGAAGCTTTCTTT,TRBD1,TRBJ1-1,NA,TRBV19
CASSREKGGNKLMNTEAFF,TGTGCCAGCAGCAGGGAGAAAGGGGGGAATAAACTCATGAACACTGAAGCTTTCTTT,NA,TRBJ1-1,once,TRBV21-1
CASSPAGLAGAYEQYF,TGTGCCAGCAGCCCCGCGGGACTAGCGGGAGCTTACGAGCAGTACTTC,TRBD2,TRBJ2-7,many,TRBV7-9
CASGHRIYEGYEQYF,TGTGCTAGTGGTCATCGGATTTATGAGGGCTACGAGCAGTACTTC,NA,TRBJ2-7,few,TRBV12-5
CASSTHSSASSYNEQFF,TGTGCCAGCAGCACGCACTCTAGCGCTAGCTCCTACAATGAGCAGTTCTTC,NA,TRBJ2-1,NA,TRBV7-9
CASSIDGTPYEQHF,TGTGCCAGCAGTATTGACGGTACGCCCTACGAGCAGCACTTC,NA,TRBJ2-7,few,TRBV6-5
CASSFDREDTRYF,TGTGCCAGCAGCTTTGACAGGGAGGATACGCGGTATTTT,NA,TRBJ2-3,NA,TRBV7-9
CASSWTSSGEQYF,TGTGCCAGCAGCTGGACTAGCAGCGGCGAGCAGTACTTC,TRBD2,TRBJ2-7,few,TRBV7-6
CSARDSGLNSYNEQFF,TGCAGTGCTAGAGATTCGGGACTAAATTCCTACAATGAGCAGTTCTTC,TRBD2,TRBJ2-1,NA,TRBV20-1
CASSPYDQETQYF,TGTGCCAGCTCACCATACGACCAAGAGACCCAGTACTTC,NA,TRBJ2-5,many,TRBV18
CSVVPGIYSYEQYF,TGCAGCGTAGTTCCCGGGATTTACTCCTACGAGCAGTACTTC,NA,TRBJ2-7,many,TRBV29-1
CASSKVPLNTEAFF,TGTGCCAGCAGCAAAGTCCCTCTGAACACTGAAGCTTTCTTT,NA,TRBJ1-1,few,TRBV21-1
CASSSGTVYEQYF,TGTGCCAGCAGCTCCGGGACCGTCTACGAGCAGTACTTC,NA,TRBJ2-7,many,TRBV12-3/TRBV12-4
CASSYSTGDTQYF,TGTGCCAGCAGTTACTCGACAGGTGATACGCAGTATTTT,NA,TRBJ2-3,many,TRBV6-5
CAWNRNTEAFF,TGTGCCTGGAACAGGAACACTGAAGCTTTCTTT,NA,TRBJ1-1,many,TRBV30
CASSESQEGTGNTIYF,TGTGCCAGCAGTGAATCCCAGGAGGGAACTGGAAACACCATATATTTT,NA,TRBJ1-3,NA,TRBV2
CASSYSTGFEKLFF,TGTGCCAGCAGTTATTCGACCGGATTTGAAAAACTGTTTTTT,NA,TRBJ1-4,many,TRBV6-5
CASSQDHNPATQYF,TGCGCCAGCAGCCAAGATCACAATCCCGCGACCCAGTACTTC,NA,TRBJ2-5,many,TRBV4-3
CASSSGWNTNEKLFF,TGTGCCAGCAGTTCAGGTTGGAATACGAATGAAAAACTGTTTTTT,NA,TRBJ1-4,few,TRBV12-3/TRBV12-4
CASSIDGTSSYNEQFF,TGCGCCAGTAGTATAGATGGGACCTCCTCCTACAATGAGCAGTTCTTC,NA,TRBJ2-1,NA,TRBV19
CASKSENWGEAFF,TGTGCCAGTAAATCCGAGAACTGGGGTGAAGCTTTCTTT,NA,TRBJ1-1,NA,TRBV19
CASSLTHLGSGVNEQFF,TGTGCCAGCAGTTTAACCCACTTGGGTAGCGGGGTCAATGAGCAGTTCTTC,TRBD2,TRBJ2-1,many,TRBV28
CASSQDLPWSGNTIYF,TGCGCCAGCAGCCAAGATCTGCCCTGGTCTGGAAACACCATATATTTT,NA,TRBJ1-3,NA,TRBV4-3
CASSLAVTTGMNTEAFF,TGTGCCAGCAGCTTAGCCGTAACGACAGGCATGAACACTGAAGCTTTCTTT,NA,TRBJ1-1,many,TRBV7-6
CASSSTPTLAPGETQYF,TGTGCCAGCAGTTCCACCCCAACCCTGGCCCCGGGGGAGACCCAGTACTTC,NA,TRBJ2-5,NA,TRBV12-3/TRBV12-4
CASSPRTVGLNQPQHF,TGTGCCAGTAGTCCGCGGACAGTAGGACTCAATCAGCCCCAGCATTTT,NA,TRBJ1-5,many,TRBV19
CASSYRGLQPQHF,TGTGCCAGTAGTTACAGGGGGCTGCAGCCCCAGCATTTT,TRBD1,TRBJ1-5,few,TRBV19
CASSQAGTGQHERYF,TGTGCCAGCAGCCAAGCAGGGACAGGGCAGCACGAGCGGTACTTC,TRBD1,TRBJ2-7,NA,TRBV3-1
CASRATGGGQQRTQYF,TGTGCCAGCAGGGCAACGGGCGGGGGACAGCAAAGGACCCAGTACTTC,NA,TRBJ2-5,once,TRBV12-3/TRBV12-4
CASSEARGTGIYEQFF,TGTGCCAGCAGTGAAGCCCGCGGGACAGGAATCTACGAGCAGTTCTTC,TRBD1,TRBJ2-1,NA,TRBV6-1
CASSLTDRGFEAFF,TGTGCCAGCAGCTTAACGGACAGGGGGTTTGAAGCTTTCTTT,TRBD1,TRBJ1-1,NA,TRBV7-9
CASTQGDRDNGYTF,TGTGCCAGCACTCAAGGGGACAGGGATAACGGCTACACCTTC,TRBD1,TRBJ1-2,few,TRBV12-3/TRBV12-4
CASSQEDSGEQFF,TGCGCCAGCAGCCAAGAAGACAGCGGTGAGCAGTTCTTC,NA,TRBJ2-1,many,TRBV4-1
CASSKTIGQPQHF,TGTGCCAGCAGTAAGACTATAGGTCAGCCCCAGCATTTT,NA,TRBJ1-5,NA,TRBV6-5
CASSFGAPSGEQYF,TGTGCCAGCAGTTTTGGGGCACCTTCGGGCGAGCAGTACTTC,NA,TRBJ2-7,NA,TRBV27
CASSQDLGNTIYF,TGTGCCAGCAGCCAAGATCTAGGAAACACCATATATTTT,NA,TRBJ1-3,few,TRBV3-1
CASSERTGYSYEQYF,TGTGCCAGCAGTGAACGGACAGGGTACTCCTACGAGCAGTACTTC,TRBD1,TRBJ2-7,many,TRBV6-1
CASSSPGPWGETQYF,TGTGCCAGCAGTTCGCCGGGTCCCTGGGGGGAGACCCAGTACTTC,NA,TRBJ2-5,NA,TRBV27
CASSLYIQGGGSPLHF,TGTGCCAGCAGCTTGTATATTCAAGGGGGAGGTTCACCCCTCCACTTT,NA,TRBJ1-6,few,TRBV13
CASTTDGTPNTGELFF,TGTGCCAGCACCACCGACGGGACACCTAACACCGGGGAGCTGTTTTTT,NA,TRBJ2-2,NA,TRBV7-9
CASSDRDIMNTEAFF,TGTGCCAGCAGCGACCGGGACATCATGAACACTGAAGCTTTCTTT,NA,TRBJ1-1,NA,TRBV7-8